This entry lists 25 T cell receptor beta chains sequenced from one sample in a study of T cells after yellow fever vaccination (dated by TCRdb to 2018 to 2020). Library prep was done by 5' RACE. Instrument used: Illumina NovaSeq 6000. The raw public reads went through TCRdb reprocessing: fastp at Q25, MiXCR clone calling, in-frame beta chains kept. Rows are combined by CDR3 protein, so each entry shows the most common genes and DNA. For this sample the table gives some 240,000 distinct CDR3 sequences, of which 5.2% were detected only once. Less than 3.5% of the sample comes from the top ten. Reading the label with the study, this specimen's treatment or condition is: live attenuated yellow fever vaccine strain. This specimen was CD4+ T cells sorted from PBMCs, taken on the day of the yellow fever booster vaccination. The receptors here all came from a man younger than 30 who received the YFV17D yellow fever vaccine.

J is TRBJ2-1 and V is TRBV5-1; a weak D match, TRBD1 (5 bases). V was clipped by 0 bases and J by 4 bases, with 8 bases between them. Germline CDR1 SGHRS, CDR2 YFSETQ. This CDR3 is 14 amino acids long. CDR3 coding DNA: TGCGCCAGCAGCTTGGTACAGGAGTACAATGAGCAGTTCTTC. Translating gives CASSLVQEYNEQFF.

This clonotype was seen a few times. The chain combines TRBV4-3 with TRBJ1-5; D is unresolved. Germline CDR1 LGHNA, CDR2 YSLEER. The CDR3 extends over 14 amino acids. With 3 bases removed from V and 3 bases from J, the gap between germline ends came to 9 bases. CDR3 protein: CASSQGRDNQPQHF. Written as DNA, the CDR3 is TGCGCCAGCAGCCAGGGTAGAGACAATCAGCCCCAGCATTTT.

This chain joins TRBV7-2 and TRBJ1-4, with D possibly being TRBD1 (5 bases). Germline CDR1 SGHTA, CDR2 FQGNSA. This CDR3 has 18 amino acids. With 11 bases removed from V and 4 bases from J, the gap between germline ends came to 29 bases. This CDR3 reads CAGAKGRSGTKINEKLFF. The CDR3 DNA follows: TGTGCCGGGGCTAAGGGGAGGTCCGGGACCAAGATTAATGAAAAACTGTTTTTT.

This clonotype was detected many times. The chain couples TRBV12-5 to TRBJ2-7, with TRBD2 matching over 10 bases. This CDR3 has 14 amino acids. CDR1 is LGHNT, CDR2 FRNRAP, per germline. The junction had 5 bases not matched to a gene; V was cut back by 6 bases and J by 3 bases. The CDR3 protein is CASGRSGGLYEQYF. The CDR3 nucleotides read TGTGCTAGTGGCCGTAGCGGGGGGCTCTACGAGCAGTACTTC.

This chain connects TRBV7-8 to TRBJ2-3; 9 bases are a match to TRBD2. The CDR3 loop spans 15 amino acids. CDR1 is SGHVS and CDR2 is FQNEAQ in the germline V gene. The V and J ends lost 1 base and 5 bases, in that order; junction bases with no gene match: 4. The CDR3 loop is CASSLGGGALDTQYF. For the CDR3, the DNA is TGTGCCAGCAGCTTAGGCGGGGGGGCCTTAGATACGCAGTATTTT.

The chain joins TRBV4-3 to TRBJ1-3; D is perhaps TRBD1 (6 bases). CDR1 and CDR2 (germline): LGHNA, YSLEER. The CDR3 is 17 residues long. V was pared by 0 bases and J by 0 bases, with 12 bases between. CDR3 DNA: TGCGCCAGCAGCCAAGAGCCCGGGACATTCTCTGGAAACACCATATATTTT. Translation: CASSQEPGTFSGNTIYF.

This clonotype was found many times. This sequence joins TRBV5-1 and TRBJ1-6; D is undetermined. Germline V CDR1 and CDR2: SGHRS, YFSETQ. The CDR3 is 15 amino acids. Trimming removed 2 bases from V and 9 bases from J, with 15 bases in between. CDR3 amino acids: CASSFRRGLSSPLHF. CDR3 coding DNA: TGCGCCAGCAGCTTTCGGCGCGGTCTCTCTTCACCCCTCCACTTT. Full variable domain (rest looked up from reference TRBV5-1 and TRBJ1-6): KAGVTQTPRYLIKTRGQQVTLSCSPISGHRSVSWYQQTPGQGLQFLFEYFSETQRNKGNFPGRFSGRQFSNSRSEMNVSTLELGDSALYLCASSFRRGLSSPLHFGNGTRLTVT.

This clonotype was seen a few times. V and J are TRBV30 and TRBJ2-7; D is ambiguous. Germline V lookup: CDR1 GTSNPN, CDR2 SVGIG (reference sequence). The CDR3 is 12 amino acids. Trimming stripped 1 base from V and 4 bases from J, with 8 bases between. The CDR3 loop reads CAWSAGAYEQYF. CDR3 DNA sequence: TGTGCCTGGAGTGCGGGTGCGTACGAGCAGTACTTC.

The chain joins TRBV7-2 to TRBJ1-6, with 11 positions matching TRBD1. The V gene's germline CDR1 is SGHTA and CDR2 FQGNSA. V lost 5 bases to trimming and J lost 9 bases; unmatched junction nucleotides: 6. CDR3 size: 15 residues. In nucleotides, the CDR3 is TGTGCCAGCAGCACCCGGGACAGGGGGGCTTCACCCCTCCACTTT. Encoded protein: CASSTRDRGASPLHF.

This clonotype turned up a few times. This chain uses TRBV6-5 with TRBJ2-5, with TRBD2 matching over 12 bases. CDR3 length: 15 residues. After removal of 8 bases from V and 6 bases from J, the junction contained 10 bases not matched to a gene. CDR1 and CDR2 from the germline V gene are MNHEY and SVGAGI. CDR3 bases: TGTGCCAGCTGGCCCTCCGGGACTAGCGGGCAGACCCAGTACTTC. Its translation is CASWPSGTSGQTQYF.

There are a few counts of this clonotype. This sequence joins TRBV7-2 and TRBJ2-1, with 8 bases fitting TRBD2. Germline V gives CDR1 SGHTA, CDR2 FQGNSA. The J segment lost 4 bases and the V segment lost 3 bases, leaving 8 bases of the junction unmatched. This CDR3 comprises 16 residues. CDR3 nucleotide sequence: TGTGCCAGCAGCTTCCAAGCGGGGGCCTCTTACAATGAGCAGTTCTTC. Amino acids: CASSFQAGASYNEQFF.

The CDR3 sequence: CASSRPGQASPGELFF. The CDR3 DNA follows: TGTGCCAGCAGTCGGCCGGGACAGGCCAGCCCCGGGGAGCTGTTTTTT. The chain links TRBV6-6 to TRBJ2-2; the match to TRBD1 covers 8 bases. This CDR3 is built from 16 residues. The V segment lost 5 bases and the J segment 6 bases; nucleotides outside the gene matches: 11. CDR1 and CDR2 (germline): MNHNY, SVGAGI (reference sequence).

This clonotype occurred a few times. The chain employs TRBV7-2 and TRBJ1-2; the D gene is possibly TRBD1 (6 bases). The V gene lost 5 bases and the J gene lost 4 bases, with 14 bases spanning the gap. The CDR3 is made up of 14 amino acids. Germline loops: CDR1 SGHTA, CDR2 FQGNSA. The chain's CDR3 is CASSPGGQSYGYTF. Written as DNA, the CDR3 is TGTGCCAGCAGCCCCGGGGGCCAGAGCTATGGCTACACCTTC.

The chain carries TRBV20-1 and TRBJ1-5; D perhaps matches TRBD1 (6 bases). The CDR3 contains 13 residues. Trimming removed 2 bases at V and 9 bases at J, with 14 bases between. Germline CDR1 reads DFQATT; CDR2 reads SNEGSKA (reference sequence). The CDR3 here is CSARQGIGSPQHF. The CDR3 nucleotides read TGCAGTGCTAGACAGGGGATCGGGTCGCCCCAGCATTTT.

The chain combines TRBV10-2 with TRBJ1-1, with 9 bases fitting TRBD1. There are 13 residues in the CDR3. The V gene end was trimmed by 10 bases and the J gene end by 5 bases; junction bases not matched to a gene: 8. Germline V gene data show CDR1 as WSHSY and CDR2 as SAAADI. The CDR3 region has the DNA TGCGCCACCAAGACAGGGGGAGGGACTGAAGCTTTCTTT. Translated, it gives CATKTGGGTEAFF.

This clonotype was observed many times. The chain uses TRBV15 and TRBJ2-7, with 7 bases fitting TRBD1. The V segment lost 0 bases and the J segment 2 bases; nucleotides outside the gene matches: 13. This CDR3 region has 18 residues. The germline V gene encodes CDR1 LNHNV and CDR2 YYDKDF (reference sequence). CDR3 sequence: CATSRDLPSTGLPYEQYF. The CDR3 bases are TGTGCCACCAGCAGAGATCTCCCCTCGACAGGGCTCCCCTACGAGCAGTACTTC.

In its sample, this clonotype was seen a few times. The chain carries TRBV10-3 and TRBJ2-1, with TRBD2 matching over 11 bases. The length of the CDR3 is 15 residues. The V gene's germline CDR1 is ENHRY and CDR2 SYGVKD. V dropped 10 bases and J dropped 9; count of bases not matched to a gene: 14. The CDR3 nucleotides are TGTGCCACCTCCGTAGCGGGGGGGCCCTTGCCTGAGCAGTTCTTC. This sequence encodes CATSVAGGPLPEQFF.

The chain recombines TRBV12-5 with TRBJ1-1; tentative D call: TRBD1 (6 bases). Deletions cut 7 bases from V and 6 bases from J, with 15 bases between. The V gene's germline CDR1 is LGHNT and CDR2 FRNRAP. This CDR3 contains 13 residues. CDR3 sequence reads: CASAFLGTSEAFF. CDR3 DNA: TGTGCTAGTGCCTTCCTCGGGACATCTGAAGCTTTCTTT.

In its sample, this clonotype was seen many times. V usage is TRBV11-1 and J usage is TRBJ1-4; D gene ambiguous. Trimming removed 5 bases from V and 12 bases from J, with 16 bases in between. The CDR3 runs 13 residues. Germline V gene lookup returns CDR1 SGHAT and CDR2 FQDESV (reference sequence). In nucleotides, the CDR3 is TGTGCCAGCAGCGATAGACCCGGTGAGGAACTGTTTTTT. Its translation: CASSDRPGEELFF.

This clonotype was observed at least ten times. At one end, the junction sequence differs from germline, possibly due to a read error. The rearrangement joins TRBV5-1 to TRBJ2-7; no clear D gene. The CDR3 spans 12 residues. The germline gives CDR1 SGHRS, CDR2 YFSETQ. The CDR3 region has the DNA TGCGCCAGCAGCTTGGAGGGTGACGAACAGTACTTC. This translates into CASSLEGDEQYF.

This clonotype turned up a few times. This rearrangement joins TRBV18 to TRBJ1-5, with D tentatively TRBD1 (6 bases). Trimming removed 0 bases at V and 9 bases at J, with 15 bases between. Germline CDR1 reads KGHSH; CDR2 reads LQKENI. The CDR3 is 15 residues long. CDR3 protein: CASSPPRTAGLPQHF. CDR3 in DNA: TGTGCCAGCTCACCACCGAGGACAGCCGGGCTGCCCCAGCATTTT.

This clonotype was found a few times. The gene calls are TRBV19 and TRBJ1-5; D remains ambiguous. Germline CDR1 and CDR2: LNHDA and SQIVND (reference sequence). Trimming removed 4 bases from V and 7 bases from J, with 17 bases in between. This CDR3 has 15 amino acids. The CDR3 is CASSTLRGGNQPQHF. The CDR3 DNA reads TGTGCCAGTAGTACACTCCGGGGAGGGAACCAGCCCCAGCATTTT.

This clonotype has a handful of counts. The chain uses TRBV20-1 and TRBJ1-3; D gene ambiguous. CDR1 and CDR2 (germline): DFQATT, SNEGSKA (reference sequence). The V gene lost 0 bases and the J gene lost 0 bases, with 12 bases spanning the gap. The CDR3 has 16 residues. CDR3 in amino acids: CSARDRGRRSGNTIYF. The CDR3 nucleotides read TGCAGTGCTAGAGATCGTGGGAGACGCTCTGGAAACACCATATATTTT.

This clonotype has ten or more counts. This chain connects TRBV9 to TRBJ2-3, with TRBD2 matching 11 bases. The CDR3 spans 17 residues. The trim removed 3 bases at V and 1 base at J, leaving 7 bases unmatched. Germline V CDR1 and CDR2: SGDLS, YYNGEE. The CDR3 sequence is CASSAPGTSGGTDTQYF. CDR3 in DNA: TGTGCCAGCAGCGCACCTGGGACTAGCGGCGGCACAGATACGCAGTATTTT.

This clonotype was seen repeatedly, ten times or more. The rearrangement joins TRBV20-1 to TRBJ1-2, with a possible D match to TRBD1 (6 bases). CDR3 length: 14 amino acids. CDR1 and CDR2 (germline): DFQATT, SNEGSKA (reference sequence). The germline V and J ends were trimmed by 0 bases and 8 bases, with 16 bases remaining between them. CDR3 protein: CSARDLGASSGYTF. As DNA, the CDR3 is TGCAGTGCTAGAGATCTGGGGGCGTCTTCCGGCTACACCTTC.